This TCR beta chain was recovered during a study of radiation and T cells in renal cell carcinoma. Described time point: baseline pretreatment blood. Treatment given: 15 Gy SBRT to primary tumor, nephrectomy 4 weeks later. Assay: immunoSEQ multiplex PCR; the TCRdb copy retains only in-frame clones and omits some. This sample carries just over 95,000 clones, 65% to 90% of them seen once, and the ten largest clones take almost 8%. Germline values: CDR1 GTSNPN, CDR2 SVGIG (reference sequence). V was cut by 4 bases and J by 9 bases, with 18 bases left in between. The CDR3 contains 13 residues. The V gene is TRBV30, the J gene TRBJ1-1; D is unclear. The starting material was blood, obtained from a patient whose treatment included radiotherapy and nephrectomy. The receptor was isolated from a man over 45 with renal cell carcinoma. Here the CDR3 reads CAWMTTDLLKAFF. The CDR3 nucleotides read TGTGCCTGGATGACTACTGACCTACTGAAAGCTTTCTTT.